The 9 T cell receptor beta chains below come from one sample, sequenced in a study of cytomegalovirus exposure and HLA in healthy donors. Both 60 Vbeta primers and 13 Jbeta primers went into the PCR. TCRdb's table, derived via immunoSEQ multiplex PCR, lists solely in-frame clones and lacks some. Among 100,000 to 150,000 clones listed, approximately 80% were seen once. The sequencing sample was made of PBMCs. These TCRs come from a man aged 25-40 years in good health and CMV-seropositive.

As to this clone: One end of the junction fails to match germline, which may point to a read error. The chain combines TRBV4-2 with TRBJ2-5; 7 positions agree with TRBD1. Germline V lookup: CDR1 LGHNA, CDR2 YNFKEQ. This CDR3 is built from 19 residues. The CDR3, as DNA: TGTGCCAGCAGCCAAGATCTTTGGGCAAGAGGGGGCGGCCAAGAGACTCAGTACTTC. Translation gives CASSQDLWARGGGQETQYF.

This sequence joins TRBV23-1 and TRBJ2-7, with TRBD1 identical over 11 bases. TRBV23-1 is recorded as an ORF, its role being uncertain. This CDR3 has 20 amino acids. V lost 2 bases and J lost 3; bases outside the gene matches: 18. The CDR3 nucleotides are TGCGCCAGCAGTCAAAGGGGGCGAAGGGACAGGGGGTTGGGGAACTACGAGCAGTACTTC. Its protein product is CASSQRGRRDRGLGNYEQYF.

The V and J genes are TRBV19 and TRBJ2-3, with TRBD1 identical over 8 bases. Trimming removed 7 bases from V and 4 bases from J; junction bases left unmatched: 7. Germline V gene data show CDR1 as LNHDA and CDR2 as SQIVND (reference sequence). The CDR3 is 14 amino acids. The CDR3 DNA follows: TGTGCCAGTACCCTGACAGGGGAAGCAGATACGCAGTATTTT. The encoded protein is CASTLTGEADTQYF.

V is TRBV13 and J is TRBJ1-2; 9 positions agree with TRBD1. The CDR3 covers 15 residues. V was pared by 5 bases and J by 1 base, with 5 bases of the junction left unmatched. Germline values: CDR1 PRHDT, CDR2 FYEKMQ (reference sequence). Here the CDR3 DNA reads TGTGCCAGCAGCCCTGGGACAGGGATTAACTATGGCTACACCTTC. Protein product: CASSPGTGINYGYTF.

This chain links TRBV15 with TRBJ2-7; a weak D match, TRBD1 (5 bases). Per the germline V gene, CDR1 is LNHNV and CDR2 is YYDKDF (reference sequence). The CDR3 is 15 residues long. The germline V and J ends were trimmed by 0 bases and 3 bases, with 12 bases remaining between them. CDR3: CATSRDSTGNYEQYF. CDR3 bases: TGTGCCACCAGCAGAGATAGTACAGGCAACTACGAGCAGTACTTC.

The chain is built from TRBV5-6 and TRBJ2-7, with D maybe TRBD1 (6 bases). The CDR3 has 18 residues. V lost 0 bases to trimming and J lost 0 bases, with 19 bases between them. The germline V gene encodes CDR1 SGHDT and CDR2 YYEEEE. This CDR3 reads CASSLAPFRDKSSYEQYF. In DNA, the CDR3 is TGTGCCAGCAGCTTGGCACCTTTCCGGGACAAAAGCTCCTACGAGCAGTACTTC.

This clone was seen just once. The chain has TRBV10-3 and TRBJ2-5; TRBD1 is a possible D gene (6 bases). The last part of the DNA fits TRBJ2-7 better; the J call may be wrong. The germline V gene encodes CDR1 ENHRY and CDR2 SYGVKD. This CDR3 region has 11 residues. The CDR3 region has the DNA TGTGCCATCAGTGACAGGGGCGAGCAGTACTTC. It specifies CAISDRGEQYF.

The genes are TRBV6-5 and TRBJ2-3; the D gene is possibly TRBD2 (6 bases). Deletions cut 6 bases from V and 6 bases from J, with 13 bases between. The CDR3 sequence is 13 residues long. Germline V gene lookup returns CDR1 MNHEY and CDR2 SVGAGI. The DNA for the CDR3 is TGTGCCAGCAGGACGCCACGGGGGGATACGCAGTATTTT. Amino acid sequence: CASRTPRGDTQYF.

CDR3 sequence reads: CASSLGGQGADTQYF. The CDR3 DNA reads TGTGCCAGCAGCTTGGGGGGACAGGGGGCAGATACGCAGTATTTT. This rearrangement joins TRBV5-8 to TRBJ2-3; 11 positions match TRBD1. The junction had 1 base not matched to a gene; V was cut back by 0 bases and J by 4 bases. CDR3 length: 15 residues. The germline gives CDR1 SGHTS, CDR2 YDEGEE.